These 32 T cell receptor beta chains originate from one sample sequenced in a study of Ad26.COV2.S vaccination and SARS-CoV-2 variants (dated by TCRdb to the early 2020s). The sample's treatment or condition label, decoded: roughly 20 received Ad26.COV2.S at low or high dose, single or two shots; 5 received placebo; per-sample allocation not given. For vaccine and placebo recipients, repertoires were sequenced using samples collected on day 63 after the first injection. Libraries were constructed by the immunoSEQ multiplex PCR assay. In its TCRdb copy, this immuneACCESS table keeps in-frame sequences only and misses some clones. Where compared with another copy, unresolved V genes explain less than half of these, and the others have no known cause. The sample contains about 460,000 clones, roughly nine tenths of them found a single time. 1.5% to 2% of the sample rests with the top ten. The sample was peripheral blood, taken in a trial of Ad26.COV2.S vaccine versus placebo. The source is a person aged 18 to 59 who received the Ad26.COV2.S COVID-19 vaccine or a placebo.

V gene TRBV9 combines with J gene TRBJ1-6, with 7 bases matching TRBD1. Germline-derived CDR1 and CDR2 are SGDLS and YYNGEE. The CDR3 spans 15 residues. J was trimmed by 8 bases and V by 0 bases; bases with no gene match: 5. The DNA of the CDR3 is TGTGCCAGCAGCGTAGCTGGGACAGCCTATTCACCCCTCCACTTT. Translating it yields CASSVAGTAYSPLHF.

The rearrangement uses TRBV4-1 and TRBJ1-2; D might be TRBD1 (6 bases). Between the trimmed V and J ends, which lost 1 base and 1 base, there was a span of 13 bases. Germline V CDR1 and CDR2: MGHRA, YSYEKL. This CDR3 is 16 amino acids long. The CDR3 bases are TGCGCCAGCAGCCAAGTCACGGGGGCGCATAACTATGGCTACACCTTC. This codes for CASSQVTGAHNYGYTF.

J is TRBJ1-2 and V is TRBV2; D not certain. Trimming stripped 4 bases from V and 3 bases from J, with 9 bases between. CDR1 SNHLY and CDR2 FYNNEI come from the germline V gene. CDR3 length equals 13 residues. CDR3 sequence reads: CASSVAGYYGYTF. CDR3 nucleotides: TGTGCCAGCAGTGTTGCTGGTTACTATGGCTACACCTTC.

For the CDR3, the DNA is TGTGCCAGCAGTGGTAAGAGGCAGGAGACCCAGTACTTC. Translated: CASSGKRQETQYF. V gene TRBV2 combines with J gene TRBJ2-5; D is ambiguous. CDR3 size: 13 residues. Germline V gene sequence: CDR1 SNHLY, CDR2 FYNNEI. With 4 bases removed from V and 5 bases from J, the gap between germline ends came to 11 bases. Full variable domain (missing parts from reference TRBV2 and TRBJ2-5): EPEVTQTPSHQVTQMGQEVILRCVPISNHLYFYWYRQILGQKVEFLVSFYNNEISEKSEIFDDQFSVERPDGSNFTLKIRSTKLEDSAMYFCASSGKRQETQYFGPGTRLLVL.

The chain recombines TRBV7-2 with TRBJ2-2; the match to TRBD2 covers 7 bases. Germline CDR1 SGHTA, CDR2 FQGNSA. J was trimmed by 5 bases and V by 3 bases; bases with no gene match: 3. The CDR3 contains 14 residues. Here the CDR3 reads CASSFTRGTGELFF. For the CDR3, the DNA is TGTGCCAGCAGCTTTACGCGGGGGACCGGGGAGCTGTTTTTT.

The rearrangement joins TRBV10-3 to TRBJ2-1; 12 bases line up with TRBD2. Per the germline V gene, CDR1 is ENHRY and CDR2 is SYGVKD. The CDR3 has 17 amino acids. Trimming removed 2 bases from V and 9 bases from J; junction bases left unmatched: 11. This CDR3 reads CAISEPLGLAGMGEQFF. CDR3 bases: TGTGCCATCAGTGAGCCACTCGGACTAGCGGGGATGGGTGAGCAGTTCTTC.

V is TRBV28 and J is TRBJ1-2; TRBD1 matches 7 bases. The CDR3 is 13 amino acids. The V segment lost 6 bases and the J segment 4 bases; nucleotides outside the gene matches: 5. The germline gives CDR1 MDHEN, CDR2 SYDVKM. CDR3 DNA: TGTGCCAGCAGGTCCGGGACAGCCTATGGCTACACCTTC. The encoded protein is CASRSGTAYGYTF.

The DNA for the CDR3 is TGTGCCAGCAGCAGAGGGACAGGGGAGCGGGGCGGGCAGTACTTC. It translates to CASSRGTGERGGQYF. The rearrangement links TRBV6-5 to TRBJ2-7, with 10 bases that match TRBD1. Germline CDR1 reads MNHEY; CDR2 reads SVGAGI. The CDR3 totals 15 residues. V trimming: 6 bases; J trimming: 9 bases; junction bases outside the gene matches: 14.

The rearrangement uses TRBV19 and TRBJ1-1, with D maybe TRBD1 (6 bases). Deletions cut 6 bases from V and 1 base from J, with 24 bases between. The CDR3 totals 18 residues. CDR1 is LNHDA, CDR2 SQIVND, per germline (reference sequence). CDR3 sequence reads: CASSTLQGREAQNTEAFF. The CDR3 bases are TGTGCCAGTAGCACCTTACAGGGTAGAGAAGCACAGAACACTGAAGCTTTCTTT.

V and J are TRBV7-9 and TRBJ1-4; TRBD1 might be the D (6 bases). The germline gives CDR1 SEHNR, CDR2 FQNEAQ (reference sequence). Between the trimmed V and J ends, which lost 5 bases and 0 bases, there was a span of 10 bases. The CDR3 contains 15 residues. For the CDR3, the DNA is TGTGCCAGCAGCCGGACAGTGTCAACTAATGAAAAACTGTTTTTT. This gives the protein CASSRTVSTNEKLFF.

This chain links TRBV25-1 with TRBJ2-7; 7 bases fit TRBD2. The V segment lost 2 bases and the J segment 3 bases; nucleotides outside the gene matches: 4. CDR3 length: 14 amino acids. Per germline, CDR1 MGHDK and CDR2 SYGVNS. The CDR3 DNA follows: TGTGCCAGCAGTGAAGCGGGAGCTGTCTACGAGCAGTACTTC. It encodes CASSEAGAVYEQYF.

V is TRBV11-2 and J is TRBJ2-1; D might be TRBD2 (7 bases). CDR1 is SGHAT and CDR2 is FQNNGV in the germline V gene. Trimming left V 8 bases short and J 4 bases short, with 15 bases between. The CDR3 covers 14 residues. Written as DNA, the CDR3 is TGTGCCAGCTCACATAGGGGGGGGTACAATGAGCAGTTCTTC. Its translation: CASSHRGGYNEQFF.

The rearrangement links TRBV19 to TRBJ2-1; 10 bases fit TRBD1. Germline loops: CDR1 LNHDA, CDR2 SQIVND (reference sequence). This CDR3 contains 14 residues. V lost 7 bases to trimming and J lost 4 bases; unmatched junction nucleotides: 4. CDR3 in DNA: TGTGCCAGTACCCGGACAGGGGGTTACAATGAGCAGTTCTTC. This encodes CASTRTGGYNEQFF.

V gene TRBV20-1 combines with J gene TRBJ1-2; D call uncertain. The CDR3 length is 13 residues. In germline, CDR1 is DFQATT, CDR2 SNEGSKA (reference sequence). Trimming removed 3 bases from V and 9 bases from J, with 17 bases in between. CDR3 DNA sequence: TGCAGTGCTAGTCTGGCGTTGGGGTTGAGCTACACCTTC. This sequence encodes CSASLALGLSYTF.

In DNA, the CDR3 is TGTGCCAGCGCCACGAGCCTCCAAATCACTCGGGAAAAACTGTTTTTT. Translation gives CASATSLQITREKLFF. The rearrangement joins TRBV5-5 to TRBJ1-4; D is undetermined. Trimming pared 7 bases from V and 8 bases from J, leaving 24 bases between. In germline, CDR1 is SGHKS, CDR2 YYEKEE (reference sequence). The CDR3 runs 16 residues.

Here the CDR3 DNA reads TGTGCCAGCAGTTTCTCGACTAGCGGGGCCGGGGAGCTGTTTTTT. It specifies CASSFSTSGAGELFF. V usage is TRBV28 and J usage is TRBJ2-2; 11 nucleotides line up with TRBD2. V trimming: 3 bases; J trimming: 6 bases; junction bases outside the gene matches: 3. CDR3 length equals 15 residues. CDR1 is MDHEN and CDR2 is SYDVKM in the germline V gene.

To note about this clone: Other DNA sequences from this sample encode an identical CDR3 as well. The CDR3 loop is CASSQVYTGELFF. The CDR3 coding sequence is TGTGCCAGCAGCCAAGTCTACACCGGGGAGCTGTTTTTT. The chain couples TRBV14 to TRBJ2-2, with unresolved D. CDR3 length: 13 residues. Germline V lookup: CDR1 SGHDN, CDR2 FVKESK. Trimming took off 1 base at V and 3 bases at J, with 3 bases between the two ends.

This sequence joins TRBV3-1 (or the pseudogene TRBV3-2) and TRBJ2-2; no clear D. Trimming removed 4 bases from V and 5 bases from J, with 8 bases in between. CDR1 is LGHDT, CDR2 YNNKEL, per germline (reference sequence). This CDR3 has 13 residues. In DNA form, the CDR3 reads TGTGCCAGCAGCCCCCGACGGACCGGGGAGCTGTTTTTT. It translates to CASSPRRTGELFF.

V and J are TRBV30 and TRBJ1-3; tentatively, D is TRBD1 (5 bases). This CDR3 spans 15 amino acids. CDR1 and CDR2 (germline): GTSNPN, SVGIG (reference sequence). Between the trimmed V and J ends, which lost 4 bases and 0 bases, there was a span of 13 bases. This CDR3 is CAWTILTVSGNTIYF. In DNA, the CDR3 is TGTGCCTGGACTATTTTGACAGTCTCTGGAAACACCATATATTTT.

J is TRBJ2-1 and V is TRBV18; maybe TRBD2 (6 bases). Trimming pared 0 bases from V and 6 bases from J, leaving 15 bases between. Germline loops: CDR1 KGHSH, CDR2 LQKENI. The CDR3 is 16 residues long. The CDR3 sequence: CASSPPSLARGNEQFF. The CDR3 nucleotides are TGTGCCAGCTCACCACCGTCCCTAGCGAGAGGCAATGAGCAGTTCTTC.

In its sample, this clone was seen once. Other nucleotide sequences from this sample produce the same CDR3. This rearrangement joins TRBV5-1 to TRBJ2-1; possibly TRBD2 for D (7 bases). The V end lost 4 bases, the J end lost 1 base, and 12 bases lay between the germline ends. CDR3 length equals 15 residues. Germline V gene sequence: CDR1 SGHRS, CDR2 YFSETQ. The CDR3 coding sequence is TGCGCCAGCAGCCCTGGGGGGGCTTCCTACAATGAGCAGTTCTTC. Protein product: CASSPGGASYNEQFF.

CDR3 sequence: CASSTGGHGELFF. CDR3 DNA sequence: TGTGCCAGCAGTACAGGGGGCCACGGGGAGCTGTTTTTT. The chain joins TRBV9 to TRBJ2-2, with TRBD1 matching over 9 bases. The germline V gene encodes CDR1 SGDLS and CDR2 YYNGEE. Trimming at V came to 5 bases and at J to 7 bases, leaving 3 bases not matched to a gene. This CDR3 has 13 amino acids.

In its sample, this clone was seen once. The chain employs TRBV30 and TRBJ2-7, with unresolved D. V was clipped by 3 bases and J by 6 bases, with 12 bases between them. Germline V gene lookup returns CDR1 GTSNPN and CDR2 SVGIG (reference sequence). The CDR3 totals 12 residues. Here the CDR3 DNA reads TGTGCCTGGAGCGGCATCGGGCTCGAGCAGTACTTC. As protein: CAWSGIGLEQYF.

The CDR3 reads CATSRARLGVGDTQYF. The DNA of the CDR3 is TGTGCCACCAGCAGAGCTCGCCTGGGGGTGGGGGATACGCAGTATTTT. The J gene is TRBJ2-3, the V gene TRBV15; D is perhaps TRBD1 or TRBD2 (5 bases each). CDR3 length: 16 residues. V lost 1 base and J 6 bases, leaving 17 bases between the germline ends. CDR1 is LNHNV and CDR2 is YYDKDF in the germline V gene (reference sequence).

Comments on this clone: This sample includes further DNA sequences coding for the same CDR3. This chain uses TRBV3-1 (or the pseudogene TRBV3-2) with TRBJ1-1, with TRBD1 matching 8 bases. This CDR3 is built from 16 residues. Germline trimming cut 7 bases from V and 4 bases from J; bases unmatched to any gene: 14. Germline V CDR1 and CDR2: LGHDT, YNNKEL (reference sequence). The CDR3 protein is CASNPGQGGHGTEAFF. Here the CDR3 DNA reads TGTGCCAGCAACCCAGGACAGGGTGGGCATGGCACTGAAGCTTTCTTT.

The gene calls are TRBV29-1 and TRBJ1-1; D uncertain. CDR1 and CDR2 from the germline V gene are SQVTM and ANQGSEA. Trimming left V 3 bases short and J 11 bases short, with 10 bases between. CDR3 length equals 10 residues. CDR3 in DNA: TGCAGCGTTGACGGTGGGGATGCTTTCTTT. Its translation is CSVDGGDAFF.

The chain joins TRBV2 to TRBJ1-6; 7 positions agree with TRBD1. Looked up from germline, CDR1 is SNHLY and CDR2 is FYNNEI. This CDR3 is 16 amino acids long. The J segment lost 7 bases and the V segment lost 2 bases, leaving 8 bases of the junction unmatched. The CDR3 loop is CASSELGGSINSPLHF. The CDR3 nucleotides read TGTGCCAGCAGTGAACTAGGGGGCTCGATCAATTCACCCCTCCACTTT.

This clone was counted a single time. The chain couples TRBV7-8 to TRBJ2-4; 8 bases line up with TRBD1. Germline V lookup: CDR1 SGHVS, CDR2 FQNEAQ. The V gene end was trimmed by 5 bases and the J gene end by 7 bases; junction bases not matched to a gene: 10. The length of the CDR3 is 15 residues. The CDR3 DNA follows: TGTGCCAGCAGCCCAAAGACAGGGGCACGGAACATTCAGTACTTC. Its translation is CASSPKTGARNIQYF.

This sequence joins TRBV18 and TRBJ1-5; 10 positions match TRBD1. J lost 7 bases, V lost 3 bases, and 9 bases had no gene match. The CDR3 length is 16 residues. Germline V gene sequence: CDR1 KGHSH, CDR2 LQKENI. CDR3 residues: CASSPPGQGKRQPQHF. The CDR3 DNA reads as TGTGCCAGCTCACCTCCGGGACAGGGGAAACGGCAGCCCCAGCATTTT.

The chain has TRBV9 and TRBJ2-1; TRBD2 aligns across 11 bases. CDR3 length: 16 residues. J gave up 4 bases and V 3 bases, and 6 bases lay outside the gene matches. Germline CDR1 SGDLS, CDR2 YYNGEE. The CDR3: CASSATGTSGYNEQFF. For the CDR3, the DNA is TGTGCCAGCAGCGCCACCGGGACTAGCGGTTACAATGAGCAGTTCTTC.

The chain recombines TRBV11-2 with TRBJ2-7; a possible D gene is TRBD1 (5 bases). The germline V and J ends were trimmed by 0 bases and 2 bases, with 17 bases remaining between them. This CDR3 has 17 amino acids. Germline V gives CDR1 SGHAT, CDR2 FQNNGV. This chain's CDR3 is CASSLDLSGLIAYEQYF. CDR3 coding DNA: TGTGCCAGCAGCTTAGATCTTTCAGGGTTAATAGCCTACGAGCAGTACTTC.

The CDR3 here is CASISTAGVNTEAFF. The CDR3 region has the DNA TGTGCCAGCATATCCACGGCAGGGGTGAACACTGAAGCTTTCTTT. The chain recombines TRBV6-5 with TRBJ1-1; weak D call: TRBD1 (6 bases). This CDR3 has 15 amino acids. The germline CDR1 and CDR2 sequences are MNHEY and SVGAGI. Trimming pared 7 bases from V and 0 bases from J, leaving 15 bases between.